Listed here are 8 T cell receptor beta chains from one sample, sequenced in a study of preoperative IRX-2 immunotherapy in early breast cancer. Repertoires were generated with immunoSEQ multiplex PCR, while TCRdb's copy carries only in-frame clones and drops some. The table has about 3,300 clones, approximately 70% seen once; the top ten hold approximately 8.8%. Treatment given: preoperative locoregional IRX-2 cytokine immunotherapy. The specimen comprised tumor tissue, sampled before IRX-2 immunotherapy. These TCRs come from a human donor with breast cancer.

J is TRBJ2-5 and V is TRBV29-1, with 8 nucleotides matching TRBD1. CDR1 is SQVTM, CDR2 ANQGSEA, per germline. Trimming at V came to 7 bases and at J to 4 bases, leaving 11 bases not matched to a gene. The CDR3 contains 14 residues. The CDR3 sequence: CSAETGVGGETQYF. CDR3 sequence (DNA): TGCAGCGCCGAGACAGGGGTGGGGGGAGAGACCCAGTACTTC.

This clone was detected only once. J is TRBJ1-2 and V is TRBV6-8; TRBD1 might be the D (6 bases). Germline V gene sequence: CDR1 MNHGY, CDR2 SAAAGT. Trimming took 7 bases from V and 6 from J, leaving 21 bases between them. CDR3 length: 15 amino acids. The CDR3, as DNA: TGTGCCAGCACCCTATACAGGGAACAACTTAATGGCTACACCTTC. This sequence encodes CASTLYREQLNGYTF.

V and J are TRBV1 and TRBJ2-3. TRBV1 represents a pseudogene. The CDR3 extends over 16 amino acids. The CDR3 region has the DNA TGCGCCAGCAGCCCCCCGTGGGGGAATAGGTGGGATACGCAGTATTTT. Its protein is CASSPPWGNRWDTQYF.

This chain links TRBV28 with TRBJ2-2; 7 nucleotides agree with TRBD1. The germline CDR1 and CDR2 sequences are MDHEN and SYDVKM. The CDR3 extends over 12 amino acids. Trimming took 5 bases from V and 14 from J; bases not matched to a gene: 8. CDR3 amino acids: CASSTRQGYLFF. As DNA, the CDR3 is TGTGCCAGCAGTACACGACAGGGCTACCTGTTTTTT.

The gene calls are TRBV19 and TRBJ2-2, with TRBD2 as a possible D gene (5 bases). Germline V gene data show CDR1 as LNHDA and CDR2 as SQIVND (reference sequence). V was pared by 5 bases and J by 5 bases, with 12 bases between. The CDR3 has 14 amino acids. CDR3 in DNA: TGTGCCAGTAGTGAACCGAGGGTGACCGGGGAGCTGTTTTTT. This translates into CASSEPRVTGELFF.

The rearrangement links TRBV11-3 to TRBJ1-1; 9 nucleotides agree with TRBD1. The length of the CDR3 is 16 residues. Germline-derived CDR1 and CDR2 are SGHNT and YENEEA. Trimming took 0 bases from V and 10 from J; bases not matched to a gene: 12. The CDR3 nucleotides read TGTGCCAGCAGCTTAGAGGTTCCGGGGACAGGGACACGAGCTTTCTTT. Encoded protein: CASSLEVPGTGTRAFF.

The V call is TRBV30, the J call TRBJ1-2; the D gene is possibly TRBD1 (6 bases). Germline assignment: CDR1 GTSNPN and CDR2 SVGIG (reference sequence). CDR3 length: 13 residues. The V and J ends lost 4 bases and 4 bases respectively, with 13 bases between them. The CDR3 loop is CAWIWAGVYGYTF. In DNA, the CDR3 is TGTGCCTGGATTTGGGCAGGGGTCTATGGCTACACCTTC.

This chain connects TRBV11-3 to TRBJ2-1; no reliable D call. The CDR3 spans 14 residues. CDR1 and CDR2 from the germline V gene are SGHNT and YENEEA. The ends were cut back, 5 bases at V and 4 bases at J, with 12 bases in the middle. The CDR3 DNA reads TGTGCCAGCAGCCCCTCAGCACTTTACAATGAGCAGTTCTTC. This codes for CASSPSALYNEQFF.